The rows below give T cell receptor beta chains drawn from one sample of a study of CD8 T cells in ankylosing spondylitis. Using its own MiXCR run on the 5' RACE reads, TCRdb lists one record per CDR3 protein. The table includes roughly 240,000 distinct CDR3 sequences, around 32% detected once. The sequenced sample was blood, either unsorted or a sorted T cell fraction (not recorded which). Receptor source: a male donor with ankylosing spondylitis or in good health (not recorded which). Each CDR3 is given with its conserved first and last residue. The D gene is left open where the match is weak. Clone size is shown for a subset of rows, as once, few, many or a class of expanded clone.

CDR3: CASSSRDPRTDTQYF
DNA: TGTGCCAGCAGCTCCCGGGACCCACGCACAGATACGCAGTATTTT
J: TRBJ2-3
size: -
V: TRBV7-8
D: -

CDR3: CASSQDRVDQPQHF
DNA: TGTGCCAGCAGCCAGGACAGAGTAGATCAGCCCCAGCATTTT
J: TRBJ1-5
size: -
V: TRBV12-3/TRBV12-4
D: -

CDR3: CASSHVNKGPSSYNEQFF
DNA: TGTGCCAGCAGCCACGTGAACAAGGGTCCGTCGAGTTACAATGAGCAGTTCTTC
J: TRBJ2-1
size: -
V: TRBV11-1
D: -

CDR3: CASSTTALGNTIYF
DNA: TGTGCCAGCAGTACGACGGCTTTGGGAAACACCATATATTTT
J: TRBJ1-3
size: -
V: TRBV12-3/TRBV12-4
D: -

CDR3: CASSTGSGALGSDF
DNA: TGTGCCAGCAGTACCGGGTCAGGGGCCTTGGGTTCGGACTTT
J: TRBJ1-6
size: -
V: TRBV12-3/TRBV12-4
D: -

CDR3: CASSEMGQGCWYF
DNA: TGCGCCAGCAGCGAGATGGGACAGGGGTGTTGGTACTTC
J: TRBJ2-4
size: -
V: TRBV5-1
D: TRBD1

CDR3: CASSLEGGGGDTQYF
DNA: TGCGCCAGCAGCTTGGAAGGGGGGGGTGGAGATACGCAGTATTTT
J: TRBJ2-3
size: -
V: TRBV5-1
D: -

CDR3: CASSLGIGNTIYF
DNA: TGTGCCAGCAGCCTGGGAATCGGAAACACCATATATTTT
J: TRBJ1-3
size: -
V: TRBV6-1
D: -

CDR3: CSVDNRERAVGGYTF
DNA: TGCAGCGTTGATAATCGGGAGAGGGCCGTGGGGGGCTACACCTTC
J: TRBJ1-2
size: few
V: TRBV29-1
D: -

CDR3: CSARGTSLPEQFF
DNA: TGCAGTGCTAGGGGGACTAGCCTCCCTGAGCAGTTCTTC
J: TRBJ2-1
size: few
V: TRBV20-1
D: TRBD2

CDR3: CASSHALDYGYTF
DNA: TGTGCCAGCAGTCACGCCCTTGACTATGGCTACACCTTC
J: TRBJ1-2
size: -
V: TRBV12-3/TRBV12-4
D: -

CDR3: CASSLGWDEQYF
DNA: TGTGCCAGCAGCCTCGGTTGGGACGAGCAGTACTTC
J: TRBJ2-7
size: many
V: TRBV6-6
D: -

CDR3: CSARQIETQYF
DNA: TGCAGTGCTAGACAAATAGAGACCCAGTACTTC
J: TRBJ2-5
size: -
V: TRBV20-1
D: -

CDR3: CASSLVGGLGGDEQFF
DNA: TGTGCCAGCAGCTTAGTGGGGGGGTTAGGCGGGGATGAGCAGTTCTTC
J: TRBJ2-1
size: -
V: TRBV7-6
D: TRBD2

CDR3: CASSFSDREDGYTF
DNA: TGCGCCAGCAGCTTCTCCGACAGGGAGGATGGCTACACCTTC
J: TRBJ1-2
size: few
V: TRBV5-1
D: TRBD1

CDR3: CASADSSYNEQFF
DNA: TGTGCCAGCGCGGACAGTTCCTACAATGAGCAGTTCTTC
J: TRBJ2-1
size: -
V: TRBV6-1
D: -

CDR3: CASRQDGTADNEQFF
DNA: TGCGCCAGCAGACAAGATGGGACAGCCGACAATGAGCAGTTCTTC
J: TRBJ2-1
size: few
V: TRBV5-1
D: TRBD1

CDR3: CASSGRWEYIQYF
DNA: TGTGCCAGCAGCGGACGATGGGAGTACATTCAGTACTTC
J: TRBJ2-4
size: few
V: TRBV7-9
D: -

CDR3: CASSQDVSSGANVLTF
DNA: TGTGCCAGCAGCCAAGATGTTAGCTCTGGGGCCAACGTCCTGACTTTC
J: TRBJ2-6
size: -
V: TRBV4-2
D: -

CDR3: CASSLRPGEADTQYF
DNA: TGTGCCAGCAGCTTACGTCCGGGGGAGGCAGATACGCAGTATTTT
J: TRBJ2-3
size: -
V: TRBV7-3
D: -

CDR3: CSAPDRSSYNEQFF
DNA: TGCAGTGCCCCAGACAGGAGCTCCTACAATGAGCAGTTCTTC
J: TRBJ2-1
size: many
V: TRBV20-1
D: -

CDR3: CSGQLNRVGTEAFF
DNA: TGTAGTGGCCAATTAAACAGGGTGGGGACTGAAGCTTTCTTT
J: TRBJ1-1
size: -
V: TRBV20-1
D: -

CDR3: CASSLDETSFGYTF
DNA: TGTGCCAGCAGCTTAGATGAGACTTCTTTTGGCTACACCTTC
J: TRBJ1-2
size: -
V: TRBV12-3/TRBV12-4
D: -

CDR3: CASRTGTSDLIAKNIQYF
DNA: TGTGCCAGCAGAACCGGGACTAGCGACCTTATAGCCAAAAACATTCAGTACTTC
J: TRBJ2-4
size: -
V: TRBV28
D: TRBD2

CDR3: CASSVDGASTDTQYF
DNA: TGTGCCAGCAGCGTAGACGGGGCTAGCACAGATACGCAGTATTTT
J: TRBJ2-3
size: few
V: TRBV9
D: -

CDR3: CSASVNVYEQYF
DNA: TGCAGTGCTAGTGTCAATGTCTACGAGCAGTACTTC
J: TRBJ2-7
size: few
V: TRBV20-1
D: -

CDR3: CSANQGNSFGGLFF
DNA: TGCAGTGCTAATCAGGGAAATTCGTTCGGTGGGCTGTTTTTT
J: TRBJ1-4
size: -
V: TRBV20-1
D: -

CDR3: CASRGDRYQETQYF
DNA: TGTGCCAGCAGGGGGGACAGGTACCAAGAGACCCAGTACTTC
J: TRBJ2-5
size: once
V: TRBV12-3/TRBV12-4
D: TRBD1

CDR3: CASSLGGTGPNNEQFF
DNA: TGCGCCAGCAGCTTGGGAGGGACAGGACCCAACAATGAGCAGTTCTTC
J: TRBJ2-1
size: -
V: TRBV5-1
D: TRBD1

CDR3: CSASPIESSGGAAGADTQYF
DNA: TGCAGTGCGAGCCCCATCGAATCTAGCGGGGGGGCTGCCGGAGCAGATACGCAGTATTTT
J: TRBJ2-3
size: -
V: TRBV20-1
D: TRBD2

CDR3: CSGKTGLWPSIQYF
DNA: TGCAGTGGAAAGACGGGCCTATGGCCGAGCATTCAGTACTTC
J: TRBJ2-4
size: many
V: TRBV20-1
D: -

CDR3: CASSLGVHEQFF
DNA: TGTGCCAGCAGCTTGGGTGTCCATGAGCAGTTCTTC
J: TRBJ2-1
size: few
V: TRBV5-5
D: -

CDR3: CATLRGYTF
DNA: TGTGCCACCCTAAGGGGCTACACCTTC
J: TRBJ1-2
size: -
V: TRBV12-3/TRBV12-4
D: -

CDR3: CATSRGTVLAKNIQYF
DNA: TGTGCCACCAGCAGAGGGACAGTACTAGCCAAAAACATTCAGTACTTC
J: TRBJ2-4
size: few
V: TRBV15
D: -

CDR3: CASSSIRGRDYNEQFF
DNA: TGTGCCAGCAGTTCCATCCGGGGGAGGGACTACAATGAGCAGTTCTTC
J: TRBJ2-1
size: -
V: TRBV27
D: TRBD2

CDR3: CASSPGRGPYEQYF
DNA: TGTGCCAGCTCACCAGGGAGAGGGCCCTACGAGCAGTACTTC
J: TRBJ2-7
size: -
V: TRBV18
D: -

CDR3: CASSAIGTSSSGANVLTF
DNA: TGTGCCAGCAGCGCTATCGGGACGTCCAGCTCTGGGGCCAACGTCCTGACTTTC
J: TRBJ2-6
size: -
V: TRBV13
D: -

CDR3: CASSKEEGTNYEQYF
DNA: TGTGCCAGCAGCAAGGAAGAGGGCACAAACTACGAGCAGTACTTC
J: TRBJ2-7
size: -
V: TRBV21-1
D: -

CDR3: CASSYSLGITGELFF
DNA: TGTGCCAGCAGTTACTCGCTCGGGATCACCGGGGAGCTGTTTTTT
J: TRBJ2-2
size: -
V: TRBV6-5
D: -

CDR3: CSARDSGRFVSDEQFF
DNA: TGCAGTGCTAGAGATTCCGGGAGGTTTGTGAGTGATGAGCAGTTCTTC
J: TRBJ2-1
size: few
V: TRBV20-1
D: TRBD2

CDR3: CSAPSAGGMDEQYF
DNA: TGCAGTGCGCCCTCCGCAGGGGGCATGGACGAGCAGTACTTC
J: TRBJ2-7
size: few
V: TRBV20-1
D: TRBD1

CDR3: CASGQGTNYEQYF
DNA: TGTGCCAGCGGACAGGGGACAAACTACGAGCAGTACTTC
J: TRBJ2-7
size: few
V: TRBV6-1
D: TRBD1

CDR3: CSVEAIGGSSYNEQFF
DNA: TGCAGCGTTGAGGCCATAGGGGGGAGCTCCTACAATGAGCAGTTCTTC
J: TRBJ2-1
size: few
V: TRBV29-1
D: -

CDR3: CASSPARTENSPLHF
DNA: TGTGCCAGCAGTCCCGCCCGGACAGAAAATTCACCCCTCCACTTT
J: TRBJ1-6
size: -
V: TRBV12-3/TRBV12-4
D: -

CDR3: CASSYSGNSGNTIYF
DNA: TGTGCCAGCAGTTACTCCGGGAACTCTGGAAACACCATATATTTT
J: TRBJ1-3
size: few
V: TRBV6-5
D: -

CDR3: CASSLGPGDYQPQHF
DNA: TGTGCCAGCAGCTTAGGTCCAGGGGACTATCAGCCCCAGCATTTT
J: TRBJ1-5
size: -
V: TRBV7-2
D: -

CDR3: CASSIAPPNTDTQYF
DNA: TGTGCCAGCAGTATAGCCCCGCCCAACACGGATACGCAGTATTTT
J: TRBJ2-3
size: -
V: TRBV11-2
D: -